This TCR beta chain derives from a study of naive and memory T cell subsets. Trimming left V 4 bases short and J 4 bases short, with 14 bases between. CDR3 length: 14 amino acids. Germline loops: CDR1 MDHEN, CDR2 SYDVKM. Study results and caveats: There was no ground truth to check naive and memory subset results.

Both TRBC1 and TRBC2 were covered by a beta constant-region primer of two equimolar oligonucleotides. Ligated cDNA was amplified by four rounds of PCR with nested alpha and beta constant-region primers and SP2. In TCRdb, the UMI-ligation and nested PCR reads were re-called with MiXCR into one record per CDR3 protein. The data show 130,000 to 150,000 distinct CDR3 sequences, about a sixth seen once. Details on this clonotype: What it binds is unknown.

The chain employs TRBV28 and TRBJ2-7; D is undetermined. The sequencing sample was made of naive CD4+ T cells from blood. This sequence originates from a human donor in good health. Written as DNA, the CDR3 is TGTGCCAGCAGTTCGCCCTCCGGGTTATACGAGCAGTACTTC. It encodes CASSSPSGLYEQYF.